Included here is one T cell receptor (beta chain) sequence, with context. Its antigen is currently unknown. At one boundary the junction diverges from the germline segment, which might be a read error. This entry belongs to a study of T cell repertoires in cytomegalovirus infection. The wider study: It was the public TCR beta signatures that indicated both CMV infection and matching HLA type. Study results and caveats: Ex vivo, HLA-C-restricted CMV-specific TCR beta clonotypes prevailed over the rest of the response. People with CMV and the relevant HLA were identified by cumulative public TCR beta family frequency.

TCRdb reprocessed the reads with MiXCR, giving one entry per CDR3 protein. The table shows around 740,000 distinct CDR3 sequences, with 35% occurring only once. Sequenced: PBMCs. The sequence was collected from a human donor in good health (CMV status not recorded). Some clones in this sample may be carry-over from other donors' samples.

This CDR3 is CASSLFHRDSGYEQSF. CDR3 DNA sequence: TGTGCCAGCAGCTTATTTCACCGGGACTCCGGCTACGAGCAGTCCTTC. The gene calls are TRBV7-9 and TRBJ2-7; D may be TRBD2 (6 bases). From germline, CDR1 is SEHNR and CDR2 FQNEAQ (reference sequence). This CDR3 region has 16 residues.